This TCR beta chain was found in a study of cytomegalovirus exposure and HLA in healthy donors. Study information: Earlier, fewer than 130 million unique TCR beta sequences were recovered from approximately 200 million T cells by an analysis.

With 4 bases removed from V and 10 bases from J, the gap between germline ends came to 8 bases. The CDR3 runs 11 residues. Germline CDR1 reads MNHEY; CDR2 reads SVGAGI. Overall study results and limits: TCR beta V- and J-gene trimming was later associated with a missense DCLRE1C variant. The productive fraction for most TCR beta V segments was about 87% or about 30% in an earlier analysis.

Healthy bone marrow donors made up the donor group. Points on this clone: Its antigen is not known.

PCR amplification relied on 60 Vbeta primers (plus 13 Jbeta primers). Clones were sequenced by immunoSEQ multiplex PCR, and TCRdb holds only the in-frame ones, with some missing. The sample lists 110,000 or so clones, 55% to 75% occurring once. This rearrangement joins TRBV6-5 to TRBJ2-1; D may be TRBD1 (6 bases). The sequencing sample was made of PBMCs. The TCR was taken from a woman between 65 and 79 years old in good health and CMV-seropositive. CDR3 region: CASSSGVEQFF. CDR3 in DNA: TGTGCCAGCAGTTCAGGGGTAGAGCAGTTCTTC.